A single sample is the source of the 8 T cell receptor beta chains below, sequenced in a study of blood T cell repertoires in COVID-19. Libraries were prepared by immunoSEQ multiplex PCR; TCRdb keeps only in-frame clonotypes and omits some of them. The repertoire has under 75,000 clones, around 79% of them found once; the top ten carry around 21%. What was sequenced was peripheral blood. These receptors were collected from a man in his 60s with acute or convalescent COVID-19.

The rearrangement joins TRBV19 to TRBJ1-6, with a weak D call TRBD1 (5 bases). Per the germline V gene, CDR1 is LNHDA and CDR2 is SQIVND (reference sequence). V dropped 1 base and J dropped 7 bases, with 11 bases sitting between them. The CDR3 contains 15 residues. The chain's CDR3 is CASSIADTANSPLHF. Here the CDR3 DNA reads TGTGCCAGTAGTATAGCGGACACCGCGAATTCACCCCTCCACTTT.

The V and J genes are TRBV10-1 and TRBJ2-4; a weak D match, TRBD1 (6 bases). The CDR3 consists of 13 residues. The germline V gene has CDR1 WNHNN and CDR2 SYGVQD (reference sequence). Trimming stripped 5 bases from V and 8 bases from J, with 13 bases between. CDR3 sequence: CASSRTVEDIQYF. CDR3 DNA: TGCGCCAGCAGTCGGACAGTTGAAGACATTCAGTACTTC.

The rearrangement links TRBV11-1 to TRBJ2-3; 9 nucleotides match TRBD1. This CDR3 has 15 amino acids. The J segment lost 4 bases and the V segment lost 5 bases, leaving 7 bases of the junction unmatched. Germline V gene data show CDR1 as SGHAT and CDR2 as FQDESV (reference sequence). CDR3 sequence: CASSQQGAFADTQYF. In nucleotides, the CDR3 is TGTGCCAGCAGCCAACAGGGGGCGTTTGCAGATACGCAGTATTTT.

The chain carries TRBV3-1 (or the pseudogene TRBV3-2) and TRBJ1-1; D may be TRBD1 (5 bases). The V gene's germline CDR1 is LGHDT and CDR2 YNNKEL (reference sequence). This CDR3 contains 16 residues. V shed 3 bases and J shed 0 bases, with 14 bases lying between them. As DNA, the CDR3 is TGTGCCAGCAGCCATGTCGTTGACAGCATGAACACTGAAGCTTTCTTT. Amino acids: CASSHVVDSMNTEAFF.

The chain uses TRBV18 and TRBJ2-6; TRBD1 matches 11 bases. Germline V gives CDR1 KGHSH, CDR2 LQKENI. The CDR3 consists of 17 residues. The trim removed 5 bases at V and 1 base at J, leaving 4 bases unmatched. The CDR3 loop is CASSRDRGLSGANVLTF. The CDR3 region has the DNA TGTGCCAGCTCAAGGGACAGGGGGTTGTCTGGGGCCAACGTCCTGACTTTC.

For the CDR3, the DNA is TGCGCCAGCAGCCCCGCGGGGGGAGATGGCTACACCTTC. Its translation: CASSPAGGDGYTF. The V call is TRBV5-1, the J call TRBJ1-2; tentatively, D is TRBD1 (5 bases). CDR1 is SGHRS, CDR2 YFSETQ, per germline. The CDR3 extends over 13 amino acids. Trimming left V 4 bases short and J 6 bases short, with 13 bases between.

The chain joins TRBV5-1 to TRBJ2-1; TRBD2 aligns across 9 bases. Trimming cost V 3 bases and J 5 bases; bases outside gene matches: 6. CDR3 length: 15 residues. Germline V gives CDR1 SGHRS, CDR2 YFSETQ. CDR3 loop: CASSSASGADNEQFF. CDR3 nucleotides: TGCGCCAGCAGCTCCGCTAGCGGGGCAGACAATGAGCAGTTCTTC.

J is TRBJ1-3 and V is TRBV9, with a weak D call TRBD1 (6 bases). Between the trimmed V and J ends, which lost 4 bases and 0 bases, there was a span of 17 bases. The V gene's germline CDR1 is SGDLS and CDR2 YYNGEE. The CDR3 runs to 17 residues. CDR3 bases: TGTGCCAGCAGCCCCAGCACAGGGTACCGCTCTGGAAACACCATATATTTT. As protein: CASSPSTGYRSGNTIYF.